These 20 T cell receptor beta chains came from one sample sequenced in a study of Ad26.COV2.S vaccination and SARS-CoV-2 variants. Treatment meaning: roughly 19 received Ad26.COV2.S at low or high dose, single or two shots; 5 received placebo; per-sample allocation not given. Specimens were obtained on day 63 following the first vaccine or placebo injection. Here immunoSEQ multiplex PCR was the method, and the copy in TCRdb shows in-frame clones only, minus some. The sample lists 360,000 or so clones, 75% to 90% occurring once. This material consisted of peripheral blood, taken in a trial of Ad26.COV2.S vaccine versus placebo. Receptors originate from a person aged 18-60 years who received the Ad26.COV2.S COVID-19 vaccine or a placebo.

The chain employs TRBV19 and TRBJ2-7, with D perhaps TRBD2 (5 bases). V was trimmed by 7 bases and J by 6 bases, leaving 13 bases between them. CDR3 length equals 12 residues. Germline CDR1 and CDR2: LNHDA and SQIVND (reference sequence). CDR3 loop: CASTAQEGEQYF. As DNA, the CDR3 is TGTGCCAGTACTGCCCAAGAGGGCGAGCAGTACTTC.

The chain joins TRBV7-3 to TRBJ1-4; tentatively, D is TRBD1 (5 bases). V lost 1 base, J lost 4 bases, and 16 bases lay in between. Germline CDR1 and CDR2: SGHTA and FQGTGA. This CDR3 is 17 amino acids long. The CDR3 bases are TGTGCCAGCAGCTTAAGTAGAGGGGCTGCCCTTAATGAAAAACTGTTTTTT. Protein product: CASSLSRGAALNEKLFF.

The chain joins TRBV5-6 to TRBJ2-5; unclear D gene. V was pared by 4 bases and J by 9 bases, with 13 bases between. CDR3 size: 12 residues. CDR1 and CDR2 (germline): SGHDT, YYEEEE. The CDR3 is CASSTQYYPQYF. The DNA for the CDR3 is TGTGCCAGCAGCACCCAATACTATCCCCAGTACTTC.

This chain links TRBV25-1 with TRBJ2-1; 8 bases fit TRBD1. Germline V lookup: CDR1 MGHDK, CDR2 SYGVNS. The V segment lost 6 bases and the J segment 9 bases; nucleotides outside the gene matches: 4. This CDR3 region has 12 residues. The CDR3 coding sequence is TGTGCCAGCAGCAGGGGGCAAGGTGAGCAGTTCTTC. Protein sequence: CASSRGQGEQFF.

For the CDR3, the DNA is TGTGCCAGCAGCCCGGGGGACAGGGGGCGTCGTGGGGAGCTGTTTTTT. Translation: CASSPGDRGRRGELFF. V is TRBV5-4 and J is TRBJ2-2, with 12 bases fitting TRBD1. The CDR3 is 16 residues long. The V segment lost 4 bases and the J segment 8 bases; nucleotides outside the gene matches: 9. CDR1 and CDR2 from the germline V gene are SGHNT and YYREEE (reference sequence). Using reference TRBV5-4 and TRBJ2-2 for the parts outside the CDR3, the full variable domain is ETGVTQSPTHLIKTRGQQVTLRCSSQSGHNTVSWYQQALGQGPQFIFQYYREEENGRGNFPPRFSGLQFPNYSSELNVNALELDDSALYLCASSPGDRGRRGELFFGEGSRLTVL.

Note on this clone: The junction departs from the called germline gene at one end, perhaps through a read error. CDR3: CASRIGSGANVLTF. The DNA of the CDR3 is TGTGCCAGTAGAATAGGCTCTGGGGCCAACGTCCTGACTTTC. The V gene is TRBV19, the J gene TRBJ2-6; D remains ambiguous. The CDR3 has 14 residues. The germline gives CDR1 LNHDA, CDR2 SQIVND (reference sequence).

This rearrangement joins TRBV5-1 to TRBJ2-1; 9 bases agree with TRBD2. Trimming took 4 bases from V and 7 from J; bases not matched to a gene: 12. The CDR3 is made up of 16 amino acids. CDR1 is SGHRS and CDR2 is YFSETQ in the germline V gene. The CDR3 DNA sequence: TGCGCCAGCAGCCCGAGGGCTAGCGGGAAGGTGAATGAGCAGTTCTTC. Translation: CASSPRASGKVNEQFF.

This sequence joins TRBV10-3 and TRBJ2-1; possibly TRBD1 or TRBD2 for D (5 bases each). Germline loops: CDR1 ENHRY, CDR2 SYGVKD. This CDR3 has 14 residues. V was pared by 1 base and J by 8 bases, with 12 bases between. The CDR3 sequence: CAISELGTGDEQFF. The CDR3 region has the DNA TGTGCCATCAGTGAGTTAGGGACCGGGGATGAGCAGTTCTTC.

The rearrangement links TRBV6-5 to TRBJ1-1; the D gene is possibly TRBD1 (5 bases). The CDR3 covers 13 residues. Trimming left V 6 bases short and J 1 base short, with 9 bases between. From germline, CDR1 is MNHEY and CDR2 SVGAGI. The CDR3 is CASRMGPNTEAFF. The CDR3 nucleotides are TGTGCCAGCAGGATGGGGCCGAACACTGAAGCTTTCTTT.

CDR3 in DNA: TGTGCCAGCTCGCCCACTCTGCAGAAGAACACTGAAGCTTTCTTT. Its translation is CASSPTLQKNTEAFF. This chain links TRBV18 with TRBJ1-1; D is ambiguous. Germline V gene lookup returns CDR1 KGHSH and CDR2 LQKENI. The CDR3 runs to 15 residues. V lost 6 bases, J lost 1 base, and 15 bases lay in between.

The CDR3 protein is CASSLAPGLGTEAFF. The CDR3 nucleotides read TGCGCCAGCAGCTTGGCTCCCGGATTAGGGACTGAAGCTTTCTTT. The chain couples TRBV5-1 to TRBJ1-1; no firm D call. Germline CDR1 and CDR2: SGHRS and YFSETQ. The CDR3 totals 15 residues. V shed 0 bases and J shed 5 bases, with 14 bases lying between them. The entire variable domain, with the rest obtained from reference TRBV5-1 and TRBJ1-1, is as follows: KAGVTQTPRYLIKTRGQQVTLSCSPISGHRSVSWYQQTPGQGLQFLFEYFSETQRNKGNFPGRFSGRQFSNSRSEMNVSTLELGDSALYLCASSLAPGLGTEAFFGQGTRLTVV.

Notes on this clone: Other DNA sequences in the same sample also yield this CDR3. This rearrangement joins TRBV24-1 to TRBJ1-5; D call uncertain. The ends were cut back, 3 bases at V and 4 bases at J, with 3 bases in the middle. CDR1 and CDR2 (germline): KGHDR, SFDVKD. CDR3 size: 12 residues. In nucleotides, the CDR3 is TGTGCCACCAGTGATCCGAATCAGCCCCAGCATTTT. It yields the protein CATSDPNQPQHF.

The chain employs TRBV7-9 and TRBJ2-5, with no clear D. CDR3 length: 12 amino acids. V gave up 5 bases and J gave up 7 bases, with 11 bases separating them. CDR1 is SEHNR and CDR2 is FQNEAQ in the germline V gene (reference sequence). CDR3: CASSLRMGTQYF. Written as DNA, the CDR3 is TGTGCCAGCAGCCTAAGAATGGGGACCCAGTACTTC.

The CDR3 protein is CASSPRGSSYNEQFF. CDR3 bases: TGTGCCAGCAGTCCCCGGGGCTCTTCCTACAATGAGCAGTTCTTC. The J gene is TRBJ2-1, the V gene TRBV28; perhaps D is TRBD1 or TRBD2 (5 bases each). Germline V gene data show CDR1 as MDHEN and CDR2 as SYDVKM. V lost 5 bases, J lost 1 base, and 12 bases lay in between. The CDR3 loop spans 15 amino acids.

The rearrangement joins TRBV9 to TRBJ2-7, with D perhaps matching TRBD2 (6 bases). CDR1 SGDLS and CDR2 YYNGEE come from the germline V gene. Deletions cut 2 bases from V and 2 bases from J, with 17 bases between. This CDR3 has 16 residues. This CDR3 reads CASSVGAGPAAYEQYF. The CDR3 DNA follows: TGTGCCAGCAGCGTTGGGGCGGGGCCTGCTGCCTACGAGCAGTACTTC.

This clone was observed a handful of times. The chain recombines TRBV30 with TRBJ2-6, with 8 bases lining up with TRBD2. V was clipped by 5 bases and J by 0 bases; unmatched bases: 9. This CDR3 contains 17 residues. CDR1 GTSNPN and CDR2 SVGIG come from the germline V gene (reference sequence). Written as DNA, the CDR3 is TGTGCCTGGGCCCCTAGCGGGTGGAGCTCTGGGGCCAACGTCCTGACTTTC. This translates into CAWAPSGWSSGANVLTF.

The V gene is TRBV27, the J gene TRBJ1-2, with D possibly matching TRBD1 (6 bases). Looked up from germline, CDR1 is MNHEY and CDR2 is SMNVEV (reference sequence). CDR3 size: 13 residues. Trimming shortened V by 2 bases and J by 5 bases, and 9 bases separated the two germline ends. The CDR3 DNA is TGTGCCAGCAGTTTAGAAGGACAGTATGGCTACACCTTC. Translation gives CASSLEGQYGYTF.

The genes are TRBV29-1 and TRBJ2-7; D is uncertain. This CDR3 contains 13 residues. Looked up from germline, CDR1 is SQVTM and CDR2 is ANQGSEA. Trimming shortened V by 4 bases and J by 0 bases, and 10 bases separated the two germline ends. This CDR3 reads CSVAYSSSYEQYF. The CDR3 nucleotides read TGCAGCGTTGCCTACAGTAGCTCCTACGAGCAGTACTTC.

The chain combines TRBV19 with TRBJ2-7; D is perhaps TRBD1 or TRBD2 (5 bases each). The CDR3 has 14 residues. Trimming left V 5 bases short and J 6 bases short, with 17 bases between. Germline V gives CDR1 LNHDA, CDR2 SQIVND (reference sequence). CDR3 protein: CASSPPGRALEQYF. Written as DNA, the CDR3 is TGTGCCAGTAGTCCACCGGGACGGGCTCTCGAGCAGTACTTC.

The J gene is TRBJ2-3, the V gene TRBV5-1, with 8 nucleotides matching TRBD1. V gave up 4 bases and J gave up 2 bases; unmatched junction bases: 6. The V gene's germline CDR1 is SGHRS and CDR2 YFSETQ. The CDR3 sequence is 15 residues long. In DNA, the CDR3 is TGCGCCAGCAGCAACGGACAGGGTATCACAGATACGCAGTATTTT. Amino acids: CASSNGQGITDTQYF. The complete variable domain, with remaining parts taken from reference TRBV5-1 and TRBJ2-3, reads KAGVTQTPRYLIKTRGQQVTLSCSPISGHRSVSWYQQTPGQGLQFLFEYFSETQRNKGNFPGRFSGRQFSNSRSEMNVSTLELGDSALYLCASSNGQGITDTQYFGPGTRLTVL.